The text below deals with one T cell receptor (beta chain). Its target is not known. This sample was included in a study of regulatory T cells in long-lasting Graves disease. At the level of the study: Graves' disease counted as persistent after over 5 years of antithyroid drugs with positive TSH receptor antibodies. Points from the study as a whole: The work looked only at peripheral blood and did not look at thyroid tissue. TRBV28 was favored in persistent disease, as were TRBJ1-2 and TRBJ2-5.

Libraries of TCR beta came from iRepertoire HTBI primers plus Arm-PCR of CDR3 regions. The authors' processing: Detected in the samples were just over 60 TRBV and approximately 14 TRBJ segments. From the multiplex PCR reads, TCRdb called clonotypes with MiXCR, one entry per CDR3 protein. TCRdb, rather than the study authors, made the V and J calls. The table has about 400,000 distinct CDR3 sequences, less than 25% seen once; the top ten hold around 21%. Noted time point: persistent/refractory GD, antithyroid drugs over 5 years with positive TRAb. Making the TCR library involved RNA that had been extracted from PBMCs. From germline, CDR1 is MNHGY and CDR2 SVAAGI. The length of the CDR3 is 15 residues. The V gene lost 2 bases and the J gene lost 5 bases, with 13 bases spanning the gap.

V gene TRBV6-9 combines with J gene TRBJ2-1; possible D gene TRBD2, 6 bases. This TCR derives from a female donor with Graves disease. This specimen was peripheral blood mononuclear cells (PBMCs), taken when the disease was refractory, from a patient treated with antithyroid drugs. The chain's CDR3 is CASSYMGGTDNEQFF. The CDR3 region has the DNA TGTGCCAGCAGTTATATGGGCGGGACGGACAATGAGCAGTTCTTC.